Below, 22 T cell receptor beta chains from the same sample are listed, as sequenced in a study of blood T cell repertoires in COVID-19. Data came from immunoSEQ multiplex PCR; TCRdb stores just in-frame clones and leaves some out. The table shows approximately 77,000 clones, with 75% to 85% occurring only once. Sequenced input: peripheral blood. The source of these receptors is a woman in her 70s with acute or convalescent COVID-19.

The chain links TRBV4-2 to TRBJ2-5; possible D gene TRBD1, 6 bases. Germline values: CDR1 LGHNA, CDR2 YNFKEQ. CDR3 length: 15 residues. Trimming took off 0 bases at V and 2 bases at J, with 10 bases between the two ends. CDR3 sequence (DNA): TGTGCCAGCAGCCAAGATTGGGGACATCAAGAGACCCAGTACTTC. Translating it yields CASSQDWGHQETQYF.

The chain employs TRBV5-5 and TRBJ2-3, with 12 bases that match TRBD1. This CDR3 spans 16 amino acids. Trimming took 0 bases from V and 3 from J; bases not matched to a gene: 2. Germline V gene lookup returns CDR1 SGHKS and CDR2 YYEKEE (reference sequence). CDR3 DNA: TGTGCCAGCAGCTTGGAGGGACAGGGGGCAACAGATACGCAGTATTTT. Translating gives CASSLEGQGATDTQYF.

The chain is built from TRBV6-5 and TRBJ1-5, with 8 bases fitting TRBD1. V dropped 6 bases and J dropped 1; count of bases not matched to a gene: 2. The CDR3 consists of 14 residues. Germline assignment: CDR1 MNHEY and CDR2 SVGAGI. This chain's CDR3 is CASRRQGSNQPQHF. The DNA of the CDR3 is TGTGCCAGCAGAAGACAGGGGAGCAATCAGCCCCAGCATTTT.

The chain is built from TRBV18 and TRBJ1-5, with TRBD1 matching over 7 bases. The CDR3 is 14 residues long. The V gene's germline CDR1 is KGHSH and CDR2 LQKENI. Trimming took 6 bases from V and 4 from J; bases not matched to a gene: 6. Here the CDR3 DNA reads TGTGCCAGCTCGTCGACAGGGAGAAATCAGCCCCAGCATTTT. Translation: CASSSTGRNQPQHF.

This clone is a singleton in its sample. The gene calls are TRBV3-1 (or the pseudogene TRBV3-2) and TRBJ2-6; 9 nucleotides align to TRBD2. Germline lookup yields CDR1 LGHDT and CDR2 YNNKEL (reference sequence). The CDR3 spans 20 residues. V lost 4 bases, J lost 0 bases, and 13 bases stayed unmatched. The CDR3 coding sequence is TGTGCCAGCAGCCGTGGGCTAGCGGGGCTCAGGATCTCTGGGGCCAACGTCCTGACTTTC. Translation gives CASSRGLAGLRISGANVLTF.

The gene calls are TRBV11-2 and TRBJ2-7; tentatively, D is TRBD1 (6 bases). The CDR3 runs 15 residues. The germline V gene encodes CDR1 SGHAT and CDR2 FQNNGV. V was clipped by 1 base and J by 0 bases, with 10 bases between them. CDR3 nucleotide sequence: TGTGCCAGCAGCTTAGGCAGGGGCCTCTCCTACGAGCAGTACTTC. Translated, it gives CASSLGRGLSYEQYF. Using reference TRBV11-2 and TRBJ2-7 for the parts outside the CDR3, the full variable domain is EAGVAQSPRYKIIEKRQSVAFWCNPISGHATLYWYQQILGQGPKLLIQFQNNGVVDDSQLPKDRFSAERLKGVDSTLKIQPAKLEDSAVYLCASSLGRGLSYEQYFGPGTRLTVT.

This clone has more than one count but fewer than ten. J is TRBJ1-2 and V is TRBV9, with 9 bases lining up with TRBD1. Unmatched junction bases numbered 9, after V lost 4 bases and J lost 2 bases. CDR1 is SGDLS, CDR2 YYNGEE, per germline. The CDR3 covers 16 residues. Here the CDR3 DNA reads TGTGCCAGCAGCCGGCACGGACAGGGGACCAACTATGGCTACACCTTC. Translating it yields CASSRHGQGTNYGYTF.

The chain links TRBV6-5 to TRBJ2-7; D is perhaps TRBD2 (5 bases). The CDR3 runs to 16 residues. Trimming stripped 4 bases from V and 0 bases from J, with 16 bases between. Germline V gene lookup returns CDR1 MNHEY and CDR2 SVGAGI. In nucleotides, the CDR3 is TGTGCCAGCAGTTCCGACCTCGGGGTTGGCTCCTACGAGCAGTACTTC. Amino acids: CASSSDLGVGSYEQYF.

This chain uses TRBV2 with TRBJ2-3; possible D gene TRBD1, 6 bases. The germline V gene has CDR1 SNHLY and CDR2 FYNNEI. This CDR3 is built from 13 residues. V shed 5 bases and J shed 3 bases, with 9 bases lying between them. The CDR3 nucleotides are TGTGCCAGCAGTTCAGGGGAGACAGATACGCAGTATTTT. The encoded protein is CASSSGETDTQYF.

The gene calls are TRBV9 and TRBJ1-2; TRBD1 is a possible D gene (5 bases). V was cut by 0 bases and J by 3 bases, with 12 bases left in between. Germline V CDR1 and CDR2: SGDLS, YYNGEE. The CDR3 sequence is 15 residues long. Here the CDR3 DNA reads TGTGCCAGCAGCGTAGGCCAGGGCTCTTACTATGGCTACACCTTC. This gives the protein CASSVGQGSYYGYTF.

The gene calls are TRBV10-2 and TRBJ2-3; TRBD2 matches 7 bases. This CDR3 has 15 amino acids. The V gene end was trimmed by 2 bases and the J gene end by 0 bases; junction bases not matched to a gene: 2. CDR1 and CDR2 (germline): WSHSY, SAAADI. The CDR3: CASSEGRGSTDTQYF. The CDR3 DNA sequence: TGCGCCAGCAGTGAGGGGCGGGGGAGCACAGATACGCAGTATTTT.

The chain combines TRBV7-8 with TRBJ1-2, with 7 bases fitting TRBD1. With 5 bases clipped from V and 4 bases from J, the junction kept 10 bases outside the gene matches. The CDR3 totals 15 residues. Germline V gives CDR1 SGHVS, CDR2 FQNEAQ. Written as DNA, the CDR3 is TGTGCCAGCAGCCCGCACAGGGGTCTGGGCTATGGCTACACCTTC. Encoded protein: CASSPHRGLGYGYTF.

The chain employs TRBV7-2 and TRBJ2-2; TRBD2 might be the D (5 bases). The CDR3 sequence is 14 residues long. Trimming shortened V by 6 bases and J by 1 base, and 9 bases separated the two germline ends. CDR1 is SGHTA, CDR2 FQGNSA, per germline. The CDR3 region has the DNA TGTGCCAGCAGGTCCGGGATGAACACCGGGGAGCTGTTTTTT. It codes for CASRSGMNTGELFF. Full variable domain (outside the CDR3, taken from reference TRBV7-2 and TRBJ2-2): GAGVSQSPSNKVTEKGKDVELRCDPISGHTALYWYRQSLGQGLEFLIYFQGNSAPDKSGLPSDRFSAERTGGSVSTLTIQRTQQEDSAVYLCASRSGMNTGELFFGEGSRLTVL.

This clone came up once. The V gene is TRBV19, the J gene TRBJ2-1; D is unclear. This CDR3 has 14 residues. Per the germline V gene, CDR1 is LNHDA and CDR2 is SQIVND (reference sequence). V lost 0 bases and J 8 bases, leaving 11 bases between the germline ends. CDR3 coding DNA: TGTGCCAGTAGTATAGAGAGATATCAGGATGAGCAGTTCTTC. Its translation: CASSIERYQDEQFF.

This rearrangement joins TRBV7-2 to TRBJ2-7; 10 bases match TRBD2. This CDR3 is built from 16 residues. Germline assignment: CDR1 SGHTA and CDR2 FQGNSA. V shed 1 base and J 4 bases; nucleotides not matched to a gene: 7. The CDR3 sequence: CASSLGSGGFSYEQYF. The CDR3 nucleotides read TGTGCCAGCAGCTTAGGTAGCGGGGGGTTCTCTTACGAGCAGTACTTC.

CDR3 region: CASSLALRNTIYF. CDR3 in DNA: TGTGCCAGCAGCTTAGCTCTACGAAACACCATATATTTT. The V gene is TRBV7-2, the J gene TRBJ1-3; no clear D. The CDR3 runs to 13 residues. Germline lookup yields CDR1 SGHTA and CDR2 FQGNSA. V lost 0 bases to trimming and J lost 5 bases, with 5 bases between them.

V is TRBV24-1 and J is TRBJ2-2, with D hard to call. Germline V lookup: CDR1 KGHDR, CDR2 SFDVKD. Trimming left V 0 bases short and J 0 bases short, with 10 bases between. This CDR3 has 17 amino acids. This CDR3 is CATSDLPSYANTGELFF. As DNA, the CDR3 is TGTGCCACCAGTGATTTGCCCAGTTACGCGAACACCGGGGAGCTGTTTTTT.

This sequence joins TRBV7-2 and TRBJ2-7; 10 bases fit TRBD1. The CDR3 runs to 15 residues. Germline V gene sequence: CDR1 SGHTA, CDR2 FQGNSA. V lost 3 bases and J lost 5; bases outside the gene matches: 7. CDR3 region: CASSFPGQGKDEQYF. The DNA for the CDR3 is TGTGCCAGCAGCTTCCCGGGACAGGGGAAGGACGAGCAGTACTTC.

This chain uses TRBV10-3 with TRBJ2-2, with D unresolved. Trimming left V 4 bases short and J 2 bases short, with 14 bases between. Germline lookup yields CDR1 ENHRY and CDR2 SYGVKD. The CDR3 sequence is 16 residues long. CDR3 region: CAISGESVFNTGELFF. CDR3 DNA: TGTGCCATCAGTGGAGAGAGCGTCTTTAACACCGGGGAGCTGTTTTTT.

This clone was counted a few times. The chain links TRBV7-6 to TRBJ2-7, with a possible D match to TRBD2 (5 bases). This CDR3 has 15 residues. V was cut by 1 base and J by 0 bases, with 10 bases left in between. Germline lookup yields CDR1 SGHVS and CDR2 FNYEAQ. This CDR3 reads CASSLGTPSSYEQYF. The DNA of the CDR3 is TGTGCCAGCAGCTTAGGGACTCCTAGCTCCTACGAGCAGTACTTC.

The chain carries TRBV7-8 and TRBJ1-2, with D maybe TRBD1 (5 bases). Looked up from germline, CDR1 is SGHVS and CDR2 is FQNEAQ. V lost 5 bases, J lost 0 bases, and 13 bases lay in between. This CDR3 contains 15 residues. The CDR3 protein is CASSPLAGANYGYTF. CDR3 nucleotides: TGTGCCAGCAGCCCCTTAGCGGGGGCTAACTATGGCTACACCTTC. The whole variable domain, remainder taken from reference TRBV7-8 and TRBJ1-2, is GAGVSQSPRYKVAKRGQDVALRCDPISGHVSLFWYQQALGQGPEFLTYFQNEAQLDKSGLPSDRFFAERPEGSVSTLKIQRTQQEDSAVYLCASSPLAGANYGYTFGSGTRLTVV.

The chain uses TRBV3-1 (or the pseudogene TRBV3-2) and TRBJ1-4; weak D call: TRBD1 (5 bases). The CDR3 runs 16 residues. Germline V gene lookup returns CDR1 LGHDT and CDR2 YNNKEL (reference sequence). Trimming took 1 base from V and 4 from J, leaving 13 bases between them. CDR3 coding DNA: TGTGCCAGCAGCCAAGCGGCCGGGGGGGGTAATGAAAAACTGTTTTTT. Translating gives CASSQAAGGGNEKLFF.